This record looks at one T cell receptor beta chain sequence and its context. Its antigen is unknown. Generated by immunoSEQ multiplex PCR, the TCRdb table keeps only in-frame clones and is missing some. The sample holds 55,000 to 70,000 clones, 80% to 90% seen once. The V gene's germline CDR1 is MNHEY and CDR2 SVGAGI. V lost 4 bases to trimming and J lost 1 base, with 7 bases between them. The CDR3 spans 14 residues. The data stem from a study of OX40 agonist ivuxolimab in advanced cancers. As for the study in general: Patients achieving partial responses numbered three: one hepatocellular carcinoma case and two cutaneous melanoma cases.

Overall study results and limits: Clonal expansion by week 6 occurred in CD4+ and CD8+ blood T cells (at 0.1 to 3.0 mg/kg).

V gene TRBV6-5 combines with J gene TRBJ2-2; D gene unclear. The receptor was derived from an adult with an advanced solid tumor such as melanoma, head and neck, liver or kidney cancer. The specimen comprised CD4+ or CD8+ T cells sorted from blood, sampled in a trial of the OX40 agonist ivuxolimab. CDR3 region: CASSSRRNTGELFF. CDR3 nucleotide sequence: TGTGCCAGCAGTTCGAGACGGAACACCGGGGAGCTGTTTTTT.